These 2 T cell receptor beta chains were all obtained from the same sample, sequenced in a study of T-cell reconstitution after alpha-beta-depleted transplantation in children. Preparing the TCRbeta library involved the use of unique molecular identifiers. Each CDR3 protein gets one entry after TCRdb re-called the PCR reads with MiXCR. The data show fewer than 700,000 distinct CDR3 sequences, roughly 13% seen once. Sequencing was performed on PBMCs, mostly from graft donor cells, taken 360 days after TCRalphabeta/CD19-depleted stem cell transplant. The receptor set was obtained from a male patient younger than 18 who had a stem cell transplant for acute myeloid leukemia, so the T cells may come from the graft donor.

This clonotype was detected ten times or more. V is TRBV12-3 or TRBV12-4 and J is TRBJ2-1, with D perhaps assigned TRBD1 or TRBD2 (6 bases each). The CDR3 sequence is 17 residues long. Trimming took off 3 bases at V and 0 bases at J, with 15 bases between the two ends. Here the CDR3 DNA reads TGTGCCAGCAGTTTTTATAAGGGGGGTATCTCCTACAATGAGCAGTTCTTC. This encodes CASSFYKGGISYNEQFF.

This clonotype came up a few times. V is TRBV9 and J is TRBJ2-6; D ambiguous. The V and J ends lost 0 bases and 0 bases respectively, with 13 bases between them. The CDR3 covers 18 residues. The V gene's germline CDR1 is SGDLS and CDR2 YYNGEE. The CDR3 reads CASSVAVSLSSGANVLTF. The DNA for the CDR3 is TGTGCCAGCAGCGTAGCGGTCAGTCTCAGCTCTGGGGCCAACGTCCTGACTTTC. The complete variable domain, with remaining parts taken from reference TRBV9 and TRBJ2-6, reads DSGVTQTPKHLITATGQRVTLRCSPRSGDLSVYWYQQSLDQGLQFLIQYYNGEERAKGNILERFSAQQFPDLHSELNLSSLELGDSALYFCASSVAVSLSSGANVLTFGAGSRLTVL.